This TCR beta chain was sequenced in a study of blood T cell repertoires in COVID-19. Study overall: COVID-19 samples collected from the United States, Italy and Spain covered acute and convalescent phases. T cells, B-cell-depleted T cells, or PBMCs supplied cDNA or gDNA.

Authors' data handling: Reference gene primer amplification gave estimated nucleated cell counts. Method: immunoSEQ multiplex PCR; TCRdb's copy keeps in-frame clones and lacks some. V and J calls and clone size are copied from that table; D and trimming were computed from the DNA. The table shows some 200,000 clones, with 84% occurring only once. The source material was peripheral blood. This clonotype was sampled from a woman between 65 and 79 years old with COVID-19, enrolled during active disease.

In DNA, the CDR3 is TGCGCCAGCAGCCTAACCCTCGATGGCTACACCTTC. This codes for CASSLTLDGYTF. The rearrangement joins TRBV5-1 to TRBJ1-2; D gene ambiguous. The CDR3 consists of 12 residues. Trimming left V 4 bases short and J 6 bases short, with 10 bases between. CDR1 is SGHRS and CDR2 is YFSETQ in the germline V gene.